One and the same sample provided the 14 T cell receptor beta chains below, sequenced in a study of blood T cell repertoires in COVID-19. TCRdb's copy holds only in-frame clones and misses some; the assay was immunoSEQ multiplex PCR. Of roughly 140,000 clones listed, 85% to 90% are singletons. Input material: peripheral blood. The receptors here all came from a human donor in a cohort sampled during active COVID-19.

J is TRBJ2-3 and V is TRBV5-1; 9 bases match TRBD2. Germline CDR1 SGHRS, CDR2 YFSETQ. With V trimmed by 4 bases and J by 0 bases, 6 bases remained unmatched. The CDR3 totals 16 residues. CDR3 nucleotides: TGCGCCAGCAGCAGAGCTAGCGGGGTGAGCACAGATACGCAGTATTTT. Translating gives CASSRASGVSTDTQYF.

The chain links TRBV5-1 to TRBJ2-1; possible D gene TRBD1, 5 bases. Germline CDR1 SGHRS, CDR2 YFSETQ. The length of the CDR3 is 11 residues. V gave up 0 bases and J gave up 15 bases, with 10 bases separating them. This CDR3 is CASSLGGDRFF. CDR3 nucleotide sequence: TGCGCCAGCAGCTTGGGGGGCGATCGGTTCTTC.

The chain couples TRBV7-8 to TRBJ2-1; TRBD2 agrees at 11 bases. Per germline, CDR1 SGHVS and CDR2 FQNEAQ. The junction had 13 bases not matched to a gene; V was cut back by 3 bases and J by 9 bases. The CDR3 runs to 17 residues. In DNA form, the CDR3 reads TGTGCCAGCAGCTTTGTTCTATCTAGCGGGGGGAGTGTTGAGCAGTTCTTC. It specifies CASSFVLSSGGSVEQFF.

The chain recombines TRBV5-5 with TRBJ2-7; a possible D gene is TRBD1 (5 bases). The CDR3 loop spans 14 amino acids. V lost 3 bases to trimming and J lost 7 bases, with 17 bases between them. CDR1 is SGHKS, CDR2 YYEKEE, per germline (reference sequence). In DNA form, the CDR3 reads TGTGCCAGCAGCTCTCGTGGCAGGGTCGAGGAGCAGTACTTC. It encodes CASSSRGRVEEQYF.

The genes are TRBV28 and TRBJ1-5, with 8 positions matching TRBD1. In germline, CDR1 is MDHEN, CDR2 SYDVKM. Trimming cost V 6 bases and J 4 bases; bases outside gene matches: 8. This CDR3 is 15 amino acids long. Written as DNA, the CDR3 is TGTGCCAGCAGGCCCGGACAGGGTGGAAATCAGCCCCAGCATTTT. This sequence encodes CASRPGQGGNQPQHF.

The chain recombines TRBV4-2 with TRBJ2-5; 8 positions match TRBD2. Germline-derived CDR1 and CDR2 are LGHNA and YNFKEQ. Trimming removed 6 bases from V and 3 bases from J; junction bases left unmatched: 9. The CDR3 runs to 15 residues. In DNA form, the CDR3 reads TGTGCCAGCAGGCTAGCGGGTGGGGTGGAAGAGACCCAGTACTTC. This codes for CASRLAGGVEETQYF.

This sequence joins TRBV5-1 and TRBJ2-5; weak D call: TRBD1 (6 bases). The ends were cut back, 4 bases at V and 5 bases at J, with 21 bases in the middle. CDR1 is SGHRS, CDR2 YFSETQ, per germline. This CDR3 comprises 16 residues. DNA of the CDR3: TGCGCCAGCAGCCCCCCTCCGGACAGTCAAGGGGAGACCCAGTACTTC. It codes for CASSPPPDSQGETQYF.

The rearrangement links TRBV19 to TRBJ2-7; the D is unclear. Germline values: CDR1 LNHDA, CDR2 SQIVND (reference sequence). The CDR3 spans 14 residues. Trimming took off 7 bases at V and 2 bases at J, with 15 bases between the two ends. The CDR3 here is CASTPVHPPYEQYF. In DNA form, the CDR3 reads TGTGCCAGTACCCCGGTGCACCCTCCCTACGAGCAGTACTTC.

The chain combines TRBV3-1 (or the pseudogene TRBV3-2) with TRBJ2-3; D may be TRBD1 (6 bases). Trimming removed 6 bases at V and 0 bases at J, with 13 bases between. CDR3 length: 15 amino acids. CDR1 is LGHDT and CDR2 is YNNKEL in the germline V gene (reference sequence). The CDR3 nucleotides are TGTGCCAGCAGTCAGAGGGGGTTAAGCACAGATACGCAGTATTTT. Its translation: CASSQRGLSTDTQYF.

The V and J genes are TRBV4-1 and TRBJ2-7; possible D gene TRBD1, 6 bases. There are 14 residues in the CDR3. The V and J ends lost 1 base and 9 bases respectively, with 16 bases between them. Looked up from germline, CDR1 is MGHRA and CDR2 is YSYEKL. The CDR3 sequence: CASSQGGSLQGQYF. As DNA, the CDR3 is TGCGCCAGCAGCCAAGGTGGCAGTTTACAGGGGCAGTACTTC.

This sequence joins TRBV29-1 and TRBJ2-2; D is possibly TRBD2 (6 bases). Between the trimmed V and J ends, which lost 7 bases and 3 bases, there was a span of 18 bases. There are 15 residues in the CDR3. CDR1 and CDR2 from the germline V gene are SQVTM and ANQGSEA. The CDR3 protein is CSAAGRTPDTGELFF. The CDR3 DNA is TGCAGCGCCGCGGGACGGACTCCGGACACCGGGGAGCTGTTTTTT.

The chain couples TRBV10-3 to TRBJ2-5; TRBD1 might be the D (6 bases). CDR3 length equals 14 residues. V shed 6 bases and J shed 5 bases, with 16 bases lying between them. In germline, CDR1 is ENHRY, CDR2 SYGVKD. The CDR3 loop reads CAISRDTSGETQYF. CDR3 nucleotide sequence: TGTGCCATCAGCCGGGACACTTCGGGGGAGACCCAGTACTTC.

The chain recombines TRBV4-1 with TRBJ2-6; D is possibly TRBD1 (6 bases). The V gene's germline CDR1 is MGHRA and CDR2 YSYEKL. This CDR3 is 18 amino acids long. Trimming pared 6 bases from V and 0 bases from J, leaving 18 bases between. The DNA of the CDR3 is TGCGCCAGCAGTCGTCCCGGGACACCTATCTCTGGGGCCAACGTCCTGACTTTC. Translating it yields CASSRPGTPISGANVLTF.

The chain is built from TRBV19 and TRBJ2-5; D is possibly TRBD1 (6 bases). V was shortened by 5 bases and J by 5 bases, with 15 bases between the two germline ends. The germline gives CDR1 LNHDA, CDR2 SQIVND (reference sequence). This CDR3 spans 14 amino acids. CDR3 nucleotide sequence: TGTGCCAGTAGTCCCCCAGGGGTTGGGGAGACCCAGTACTTC. Its translation: CASSPPGVGETQYF.